The clone carrying this T cell receptor (beta chain) occurred a few times. The data are from a study of cytomegalovirus exposure and HLA in healthy donors. PCR amplification relied on 60 Vbeta primers (plus 13 Jbeta primers). Profiled with immunoSEQ multiplex PCR; TCRdb holds only in-frame clones, not every one. Among roughly 61,000 clones listed, 89% were seen once. The TCR comes from a man between 25 and 39 years old in good health and CMV-seropositive. Sequenced sample: PBMCs.

CDR3 region: CASGLVYGGAFF. Here the CDR3 DNA reads TGTGCTAGTGGTTTGGTATACGGGGGAGCTTTCTTT. The V call is TRBV12-5, the J call TRBJ1-1; D might be TRBD1 (5 bases). The V and J ends lost 0 bases and 10 bases respectively, with 9 bases between them. There are 12 residues in the CDR3. Germline values: CDR1 LGHNT, CDR2 FRNRAP.